The 10 T cell receptor beta chains reported below all come from one sample, sequenced in a study of breast tumors, draining lymph nodes, adjacent tissues. One entry per CDR3 protein, called by TCRdb with MiXCR from the multiplex PCR reads. The sample includes roughly 100,000 distinct CDR3 sequences, about 30% of them seen just once. Breast cancer patients provided tissue from their axillary draining lymph nodes. The specimen sequenced was axillary lymph node tissue. These receptors were collected from a female donor with breast cancer. Some clones in this sample may be carry-over from other donors' samples.

In this sample, this clonotype turned up once. At one boundary the junction diverges from the germline segment, which might be a read error. The gene calls are TRBV4-3 and TRBJ1-6; TRBD1 matches at 7 bases. The CDR3 runs to 15 residues. Germline V gives CDR1 LGHNA, CDR2 YSLEER. The DNA for the CDR3 is TGCGTCAGCAGCCAAGAAACGACAGGGAGGTCCCCCCTCCACTTT. This translates into CVSSQETTGRSPLHF.

This clonotype has just a few counts. A junction end diverges from the germline sequence, so it may reflect a read error. This chain connects TRBV7-9 to TRBJ1-1; D unclear. This CDR3 is built from 12 residues. The V gene's germline CDR1 is SEHNR and CDR2 FQNEAQ (reference sequence). The CDR3 DNA follows: TGTGCCAGCAGCTTAGGTACCACTGAAGCTTCCTTT. This gives the protein CASSLGTTEASF.

Points on this clonotype: Germline and junction disagree at one end, which may indicate a read error. V is TRBV6-6 and J is TRBJ2-2, with a weak D call TRBD1 (6 bases). CDR1 and CDR2 from the germline V gene are MNHNY and SVGAGI (reference sequence). There are 14 residues in the CDR3. CDR3 coding DNA: TGTGCCGGCAGGTCTACAGGGTACGCCGGGGAGCTGTTTTTT. Protein sequence: CAGRSTGYAGELFF.

About this clonotype itself: In this CDR3 the conserved last residue, phenylalanine or tryptophan, is missing, so a read error is likely. J is TRBJ1-3 and V is TRBV6-5; 7 bases line up with TRBD1. This CDR3 is built from 15 residues. Germline CDR1 and CDR2: MNHEY and SVGAGI. CDR3 amino acids: CASRPPEGGFTTIYS. The DNA of the CDR3 is TGCGCCAGCAGACCTCCGGAAGGGGGCTTTACGACCATATATTCT.

At least ten counts were recorded for this clonotype. The chain has TRBV5-5 and TRBJ1-6; D perhaps matches TRBD1 (6 bases). The CDR3 extends over 17 amino acids. The germline V and J ends were trimmed by 4 bases and 7 bases, with 21 bases remaining between them. Germline V lookup: CDR1 SGHKS, CDR2 YYEKEE (reference sequence). The CDR3: CASSQQVGAGRNSPLHF. In DNA form, the CDR3 reads TGTGCCAGCAGCCAGCAAGTGGGGGCAGGGAGAAATTCACCCCTCCACTTT.

The rearrangement links TRBV12-3 or TRBV12-4 to TRBJ2-2; D is ambiguous. V was cut by 3 bases and J by 4 bases, with 9 bases left in between. CDR3 length: 14 amino acids. The CDR3 region has the DNA TGTGCCAGCAGTTTGTCGCCAAGCACCGGGGAGCTGTTTTTT. The encoded protein is CASSLSPSTGELFF.

Points on this clonotype: This may be a read error, as it is one base from a much larger clone. The gene calls are TRBV20-1 and TRBJ1-2, with a tentative D call TRBD1 (5 bases). The CDR3 covers 13 residues. The germline CDR1 and CDR2 sequences are DFQATT and SNEGSKA (reference sequence). The DNA of the CDR3 is TGCAGTGCTAGAGTGCAGGGTAACTATGCCTACACCTTC. This gives the protein CSARVQGNYAYTF.

This clonotype appeared many times. CDR3 nucleotide sequence: TGTGCCAGCAGCTCCCTGGGGGGGGGAGGGGATACGCAGTATTTT. Its protein product is CASSSLGGGGDTQYF. This sequence joins TRBV11-2 and TRBJ2-3; TRBD2 matches 7 bases. Germline CDR1 and CDR2: SGHAT and FQNNGV. J gave up 6 bases and V 4 bases, and 10 bases lay outside the gene matches. The CDR3 runs 15 residues.

This clonotype was seen at least ten times. This chain links TRBV5-1 with TRBJ1-6, with D perhaps matching TRBD1 (5 bases). The CDR3 has 15 amino acids. V gave up 4 bases and J gave up 6 bases, with 14 bases separating them. Germline CDR1 and CDR2: SGHRS and YFSETQ. DNA for the CDR3: TGCGCCAGCAGCGTGGCGGGGGAGGTTAATTCACCCCTCCACTTT. This sequence encodes CASSVAGEVNSPLHF. Filled out from reference TRBV5-1 and TRBJ1-6, the complete variable domain reads KAGVTQTPRYLIKTRGQQVTLSCSPISGHRSVSWYQQTPGQGLQFLFEYFSETQRNKGNFPGRFSGRQFSNSRSEMNVSTLELGDSALYLCASSVAGEVNSPLHFGNGTRLTVT.

This clonotype was found a few times. A junction boundary mismatches the germline segment, possibly from a read error. The chain is built from TRBV29-1 and TRBJ2-6; D is possibly TRBD1 or TRBD2 (5 bases each). The germline V gene encodes CDR1 SQVTM and CDR2 ANQGSEA. The length of the CDR3 is 12 residues. CDR3 loop: CSVAPGGNVLTF. In nucleotides, the CDR3 is TGCAGCGTGGCCCCTGGGGGCAACGTCCTGACTTTC.